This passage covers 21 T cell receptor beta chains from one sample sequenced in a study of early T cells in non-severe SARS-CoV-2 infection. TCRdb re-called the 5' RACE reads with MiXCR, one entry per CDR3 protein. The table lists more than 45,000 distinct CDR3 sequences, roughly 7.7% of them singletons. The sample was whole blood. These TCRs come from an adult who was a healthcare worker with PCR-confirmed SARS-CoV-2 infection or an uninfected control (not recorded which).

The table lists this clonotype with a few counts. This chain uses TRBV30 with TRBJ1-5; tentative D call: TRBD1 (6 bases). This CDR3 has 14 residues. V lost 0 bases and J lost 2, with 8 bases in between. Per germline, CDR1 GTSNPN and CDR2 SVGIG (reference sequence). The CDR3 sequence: CAWSVHRGNQPQHF. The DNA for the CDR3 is TGTGCCTGGAGTGTACACAGGGGCAATCAGCCCCAGCATTTT.

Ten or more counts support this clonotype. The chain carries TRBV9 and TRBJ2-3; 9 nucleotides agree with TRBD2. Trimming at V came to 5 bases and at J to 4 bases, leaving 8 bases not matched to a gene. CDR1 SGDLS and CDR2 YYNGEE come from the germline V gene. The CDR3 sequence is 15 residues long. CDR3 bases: TGTGCCAGCAGGGCTAGCGGGACTACGGCAGATACGCAGTATTTT. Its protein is CASRASGTTADTQYF.

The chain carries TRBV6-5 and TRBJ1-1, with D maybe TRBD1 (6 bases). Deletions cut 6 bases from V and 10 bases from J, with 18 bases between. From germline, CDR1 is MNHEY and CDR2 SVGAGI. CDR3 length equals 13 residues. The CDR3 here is CASRGQPGTRAFF. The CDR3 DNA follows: TGTGCCAGCAGAGGACAGCCGGGTACCCGAGCTTTCTTT.

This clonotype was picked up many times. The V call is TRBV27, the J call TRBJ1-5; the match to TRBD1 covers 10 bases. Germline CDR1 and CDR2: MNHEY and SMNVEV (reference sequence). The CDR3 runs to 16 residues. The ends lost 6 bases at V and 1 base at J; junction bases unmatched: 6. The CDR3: CASSRRTGGSNQPQHF. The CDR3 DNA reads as TGTGCCAGCAGCAGACGGACAGGGGGAAGCAATCAGCCCCAGCATTTT.

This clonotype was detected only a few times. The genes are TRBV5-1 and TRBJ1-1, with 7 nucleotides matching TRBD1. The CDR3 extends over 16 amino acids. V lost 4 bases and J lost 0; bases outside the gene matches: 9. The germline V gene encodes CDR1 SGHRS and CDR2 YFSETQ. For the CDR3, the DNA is TGCGCCAGCAGCCCAGAGGTCGGGACAGTGAACACTGAAGCTTTCTTT. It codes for CASSPEVGTVNTEAFF.

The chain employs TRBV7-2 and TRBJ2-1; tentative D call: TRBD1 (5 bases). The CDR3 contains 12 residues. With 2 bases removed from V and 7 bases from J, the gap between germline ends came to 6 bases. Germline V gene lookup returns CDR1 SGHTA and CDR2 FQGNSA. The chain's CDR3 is CASSLQGNEQFF. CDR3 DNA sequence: TGTGCCAGCAGCTTACAGGGAAATGAGCAGTTCTTC. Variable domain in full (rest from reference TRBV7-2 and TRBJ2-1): GAGVSQSPSNKVTEKGKDVELRCDPISGHTALYWYRQSLGQGLEFLIYFQGNSAPDKSGLPSDRFSAERTGGSVSTLTIQRTQQEDSAVYLCASSLQGNEQFFGPGTRLTVL.

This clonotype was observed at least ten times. CDR3 DNA sequence: TGTGCCAGCAGGTTAAGGGGTCGGGAGACCCAGTACTTC. Its translation: CASRLRGRETQYF. The gene calls are TRBV6-5 and TRBJ2-5; D is possibly TRBD1 (5 bases). Trimming shortened V by 6 bases and J by 5 bases, and 13 bases separated the two germline ends. The CDR3 extends over 13 amino acids. Per germline, CDR1 MNHEY and CDR2 SVGAGI.

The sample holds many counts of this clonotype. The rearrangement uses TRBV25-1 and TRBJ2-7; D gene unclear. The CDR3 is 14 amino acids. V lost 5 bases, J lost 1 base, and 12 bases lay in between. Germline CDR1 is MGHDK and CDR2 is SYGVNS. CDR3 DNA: TGTGCCAGCAGTCCCCAGAGCGCATCCTACGAGCAGTACTTC. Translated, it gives CASSPQSASYEQYF.

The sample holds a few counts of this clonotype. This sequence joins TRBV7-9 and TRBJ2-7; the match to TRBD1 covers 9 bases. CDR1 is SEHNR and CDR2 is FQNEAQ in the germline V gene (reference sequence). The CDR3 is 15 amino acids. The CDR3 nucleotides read TGTCCTTTGGGGGGGACAGGGTATCCCTCCTACGAGCAGTACTTC. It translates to CPLGGTGYPSYEQYF.

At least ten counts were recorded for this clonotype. CDR3 coding DNA: TGTGCCAGCGGATCGAACCTATTCTCCTACAATGAGCAGTTCTTC. Its translation: CASGSNLFSYNEQFF. The chain uses TRBV28 and TRBJ2-1; D unresolved. The V end lost 8 bases, the J end lost 0 bases, and 14 bases lay between the germline ends. This CDR3 has 15 residues. The germline CDR1 and CDR2 sequences are MDHEN and SYDVKM.

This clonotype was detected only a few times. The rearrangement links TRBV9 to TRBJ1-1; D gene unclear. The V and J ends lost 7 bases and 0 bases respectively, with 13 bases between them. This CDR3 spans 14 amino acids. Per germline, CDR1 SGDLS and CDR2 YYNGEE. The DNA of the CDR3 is TGTGCCAGCGGGTCTTCCGGGATGAACACTGAAGCTTTCTTT. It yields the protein CASGSSGMNTEAFF.

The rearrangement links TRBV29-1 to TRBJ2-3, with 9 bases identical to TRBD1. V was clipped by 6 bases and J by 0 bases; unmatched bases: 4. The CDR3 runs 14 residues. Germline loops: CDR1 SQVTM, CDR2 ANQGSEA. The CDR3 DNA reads TGCAGCGTCTACAGGGGGCAGAGCACAGATACGCAGTATTTT. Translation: CSVYRGQSTDTQYF.

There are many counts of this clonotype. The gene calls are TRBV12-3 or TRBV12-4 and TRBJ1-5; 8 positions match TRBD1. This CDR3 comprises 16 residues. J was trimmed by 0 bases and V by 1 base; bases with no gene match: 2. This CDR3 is CASSLGQGISNQPQHF. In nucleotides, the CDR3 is TGTGCCAGCAGTTTAGGACAGGGGATTAGCAATCAGCCCCAGCATTTT.

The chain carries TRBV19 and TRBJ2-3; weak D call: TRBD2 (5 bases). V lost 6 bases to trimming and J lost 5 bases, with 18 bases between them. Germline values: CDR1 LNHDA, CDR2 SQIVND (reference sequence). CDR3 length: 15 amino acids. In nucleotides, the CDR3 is TGTGCCAGTAGAACTAGAGCTCGATTGGGAGATACGCAGTATTTT. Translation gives CASRTRARLGDTQYF.

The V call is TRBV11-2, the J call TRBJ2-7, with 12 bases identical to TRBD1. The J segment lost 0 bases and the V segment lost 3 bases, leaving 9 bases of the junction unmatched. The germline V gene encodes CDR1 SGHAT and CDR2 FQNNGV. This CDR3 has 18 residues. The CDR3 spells CASSFPGQGASSSYEQYF. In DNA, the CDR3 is TGTGCCAGCAGCTTCCCGGGACAGGGGGCTAGTAGCTCCTACGAGCAGTACTTC.

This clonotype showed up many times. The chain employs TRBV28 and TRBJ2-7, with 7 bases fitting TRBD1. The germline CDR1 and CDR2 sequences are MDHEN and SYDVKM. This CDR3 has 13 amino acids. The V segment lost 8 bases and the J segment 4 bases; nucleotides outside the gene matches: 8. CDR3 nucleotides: TGTGCCAGCCGACAGGGAAATTCATACGAGCAGTACTTC. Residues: CASRQGNSYEQYF. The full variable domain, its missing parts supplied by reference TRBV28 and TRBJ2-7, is DVKVTQSSRYLVKRTGEKVFLECVQDMDHENMFWYRQDPGLGLRLIYFSYDVKMKEKGDIPEGYSVSREKKERFSLILESASTNQTSMYLCASRQGNSYEQYFGPGTRLTVT.

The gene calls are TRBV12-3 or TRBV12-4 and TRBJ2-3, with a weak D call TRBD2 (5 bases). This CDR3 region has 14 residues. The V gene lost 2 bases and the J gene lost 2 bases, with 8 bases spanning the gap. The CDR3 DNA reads TGTGCCAGCAGTTTAAACGGGGACACAGATACGCAGTATTTT. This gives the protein CASSLNGDTDTQYF.

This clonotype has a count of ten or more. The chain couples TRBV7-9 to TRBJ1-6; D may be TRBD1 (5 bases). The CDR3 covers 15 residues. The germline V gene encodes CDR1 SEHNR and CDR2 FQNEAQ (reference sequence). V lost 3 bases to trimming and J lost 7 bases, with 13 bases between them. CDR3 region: CASSLWTTENSPLHF. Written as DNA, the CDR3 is TGTGCCAGCAGCTTGTGGACGACAGAGAATTCACCCCTCCACTTT.

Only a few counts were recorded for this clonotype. CDR3 sequence: CASSTGGPQDEQYF. CDR3 nucleotides: TGTGCCAGCAGTACAGGGGGCCCGCAAGACGAGCAGTACTTC. V usage is TRBV28 and J usage is TRBJ2-7, with TRBD1 matching 9 bases. With 5 bases clipped from V and 5 bases from J, the junction kept 7 bases outside the gene matches. Germline V gene sequence: CDR1 MDHEN, CDR2 SYDVKM. The CDR3 covers 14 residues.

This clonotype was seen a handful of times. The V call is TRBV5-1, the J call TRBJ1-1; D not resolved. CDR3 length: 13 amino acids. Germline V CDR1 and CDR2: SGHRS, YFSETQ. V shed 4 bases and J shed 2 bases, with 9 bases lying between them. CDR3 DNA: TGCGCCAGCAGCAAAACAACAAACACTGAAGCTTTCTTT. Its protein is CASSKTTNTEAFF.

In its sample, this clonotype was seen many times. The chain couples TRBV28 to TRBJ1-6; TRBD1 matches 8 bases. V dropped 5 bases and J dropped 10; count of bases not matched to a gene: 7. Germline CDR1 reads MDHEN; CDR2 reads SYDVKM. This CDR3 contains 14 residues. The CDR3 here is CASSPRTGRSPLHF. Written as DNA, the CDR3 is TGTGCCAGCAGTCCCCGGACAGGGAGATCACCCCTCCACTTT.